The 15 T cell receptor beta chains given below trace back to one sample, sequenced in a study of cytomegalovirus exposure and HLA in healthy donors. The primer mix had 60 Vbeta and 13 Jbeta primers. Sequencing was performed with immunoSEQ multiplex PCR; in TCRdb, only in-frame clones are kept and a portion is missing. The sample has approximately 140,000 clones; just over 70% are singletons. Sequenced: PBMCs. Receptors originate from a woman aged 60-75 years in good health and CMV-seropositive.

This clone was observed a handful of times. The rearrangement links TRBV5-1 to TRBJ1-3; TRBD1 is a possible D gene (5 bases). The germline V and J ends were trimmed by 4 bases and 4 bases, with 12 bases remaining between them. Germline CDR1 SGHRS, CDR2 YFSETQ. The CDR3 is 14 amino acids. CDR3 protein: CASSMSGYGNTIYF. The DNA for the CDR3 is TGCGCCAGCAGCATGTCAGGGTACGGAAACACCATATATTTT.

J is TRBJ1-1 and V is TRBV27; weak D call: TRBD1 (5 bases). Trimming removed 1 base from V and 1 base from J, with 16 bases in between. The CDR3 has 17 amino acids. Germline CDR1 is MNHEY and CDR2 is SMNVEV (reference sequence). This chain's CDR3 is CASSLLAGTVANTEAFF. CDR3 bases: TGTGCCAGCAGTTTATTGGCGGGGACTGTCGCGAACACTGAAGCTTTCTTT.

CDR3: CASSESAPQRGEKLFF. In nucleotides, the CDR3 is TGCGCCAGCAGTGAGTCGGCGCCCCAGCGAGGTGAAAAACTGTTTTTT. V usage is TRBV10-2 and J usage is TRBJ1-4; the D is unclear. Germline values: CDR1 WSHSY, CDR2 SAAADI. There are 16 residues in the CDR3. The V end was cut by 0 bases, the J end by 7 bases, with 15 bases between.

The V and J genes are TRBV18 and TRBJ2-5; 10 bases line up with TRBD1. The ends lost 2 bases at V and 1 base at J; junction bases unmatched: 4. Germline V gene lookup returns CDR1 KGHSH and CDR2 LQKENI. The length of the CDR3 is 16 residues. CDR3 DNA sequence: TGTGCCAGCTCACCAATCTGGGACAGGGGCCAAGAGACCCAGTACTTC. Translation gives CASSPIWDRGQETQYF.

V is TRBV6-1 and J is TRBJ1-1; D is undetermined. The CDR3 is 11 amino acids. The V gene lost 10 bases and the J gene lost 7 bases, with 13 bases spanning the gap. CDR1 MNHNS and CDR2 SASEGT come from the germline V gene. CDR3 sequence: CATNLNLEAFF. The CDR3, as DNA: TGTGCCACCAACCTAAACCTTGAAGCTTTCTTT.

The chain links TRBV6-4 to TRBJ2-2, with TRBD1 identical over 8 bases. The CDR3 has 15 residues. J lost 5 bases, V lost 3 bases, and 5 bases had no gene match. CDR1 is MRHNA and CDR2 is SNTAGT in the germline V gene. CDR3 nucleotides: TGTGCCAGCAGTGAAGGGACAGGTGGTACCGGGGAGCTGTTTTTT. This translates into CASSEGTGGTGELFF.

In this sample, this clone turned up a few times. CDR3 DNA sequence: TGCGCCAGCAGCCCGCAGGGCACCGGGGAGCTGTTTTTT. It specifies CASSPQGTGELFF. V usage is TRBV5-1 and J usage is TRBJ2-2; the D gene is possibly TRBD1 (5 bases). V shed 4 bases and J shed 4 bases, with 8 bases lying between them. This CDR3 contains 13 residues. CDR1 and CDR2 from the germline V gene are SGHRS and YFSETQ.

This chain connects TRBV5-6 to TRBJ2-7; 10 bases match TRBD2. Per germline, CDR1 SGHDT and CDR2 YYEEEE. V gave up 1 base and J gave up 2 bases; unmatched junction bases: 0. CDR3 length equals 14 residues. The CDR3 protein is CASSLSGRAYEQYF. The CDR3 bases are TGTGCCAGCAGCTTGAGCGGGAGGGCCTACGAGCAGTACTTC.

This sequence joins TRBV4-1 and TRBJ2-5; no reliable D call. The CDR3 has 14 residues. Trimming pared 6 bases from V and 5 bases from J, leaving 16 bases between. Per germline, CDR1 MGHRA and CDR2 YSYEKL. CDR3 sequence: CASSQMSSTETQYF. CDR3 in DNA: TGCGCCAGCAGTCAAATGTCGTCAACTGAGACCCAGTACTTC.

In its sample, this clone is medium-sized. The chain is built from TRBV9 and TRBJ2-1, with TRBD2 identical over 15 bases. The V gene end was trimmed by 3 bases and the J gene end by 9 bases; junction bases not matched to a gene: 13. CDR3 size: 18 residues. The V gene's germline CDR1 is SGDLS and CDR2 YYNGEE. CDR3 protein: CASSATGRTSGGAGEQFF. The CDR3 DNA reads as TGTGCCAGCAGCGCCACCGGTCGGACTAGCGGGGGGGCCGGTGAGCAGTTCTTC.

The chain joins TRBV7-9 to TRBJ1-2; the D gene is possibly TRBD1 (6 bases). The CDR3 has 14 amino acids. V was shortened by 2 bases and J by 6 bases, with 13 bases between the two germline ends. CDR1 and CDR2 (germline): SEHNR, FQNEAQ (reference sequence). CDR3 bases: TGTGCCAGCAGCTTACCCGGGACACGAGATGGCTACACCTTC. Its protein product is CASSLPGTRDGYTF.

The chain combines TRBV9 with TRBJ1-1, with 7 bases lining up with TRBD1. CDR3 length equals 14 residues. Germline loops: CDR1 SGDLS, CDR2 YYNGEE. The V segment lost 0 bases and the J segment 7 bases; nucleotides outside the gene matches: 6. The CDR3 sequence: CASSVGQGEGEAFF. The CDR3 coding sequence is TGTGCCAGCAGCGTAGGGCAGGGGGAAGGTGAAGCTTTCTTT.

This CDR3 is CASSYGTSGETQYF. The CDR3 DNA follows: TGTGCCAGCAGTTATGGGACTAGCGGAGAGACCCAGTACTTC. V and J are TRBV6-5 and TRBJ2-5; 11 nucleotides match TRBD2. CDR3 length: 14 amino acids. V lost 3 bases and J lost 4; bases outside the gene matches: 1. The germline gives CDR1 MNHEY, CDR2 SVGAGI.

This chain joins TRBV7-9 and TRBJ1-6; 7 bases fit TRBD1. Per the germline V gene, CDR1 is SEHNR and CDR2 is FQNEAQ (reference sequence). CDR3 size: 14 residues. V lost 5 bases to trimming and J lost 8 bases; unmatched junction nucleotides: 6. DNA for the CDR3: TGTGCCAGCAGCCCGGGACAGAACTATTCACCCCTCCACTTT. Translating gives CASSPGQNYSPLHF.

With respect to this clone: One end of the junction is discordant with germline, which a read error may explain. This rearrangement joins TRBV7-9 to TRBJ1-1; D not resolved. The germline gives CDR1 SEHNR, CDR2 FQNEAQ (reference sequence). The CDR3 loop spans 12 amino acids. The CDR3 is CSSSHPAAEAFF. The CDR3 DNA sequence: TGTTCCAGCAGCCATCCGGCGGCTGAAGCTTTCTTT.